Listed below are T cell receptor beta chains from one sample, sequenced in a study of identical twins. Each CDR3 protein gets one entry after TCRdb re-called the 5' RACE reads with MiXCR. The profile shows about 520,000 distinct CDR3 sequences, 20% to 25% of them singletons. These same records also appear under a second study, on T cells expressing NK-cell markers.

Material: CD4+ T cells sorted from blood. These receptors originate from a woman aged 18-29 years in good health. CDR3s include the opening cysteine and the closing phenylalanine or tryptophan. Fields, in order: D gene, J gene, clone size, V gene, CDR3 DNA, CDR3 protein. D genes are given only for firm matches. Not all rows give a size; the values are once, few, many and, for expanded clones, a class.

>.|TRBJ1-1|few|TRBV10-3
TGTGCCATCAAAGGAAATATGGGGACTGAAGCTTTCTTT
CAIKGNMGTEAFF
>TRBD1|TRBJ1-1|.|TRBV25-1
TGTGCCAGCAGCCTGGGACAGACAGCTTTCTTT
CASSLGQTAFF
>.|TRBJ2-3|many|TRBV24-1
TGTGCCACCAGTGATTCCAGGACAGATACGCAGTATTTT
CATSDSRTDTQYF
>TRBD1|TRBJ1-2|few|TRBV5-6
TGTGCCAGCAGCTTAGGACAGGGCAATAACTATGGCTACACCTTC
CASSLGQGNNYGYTF
>.|TRBJ1-1|.|TRBV11-2
TGTGCCAGCAGCTTAGGGCCGACGCGCACTGAAGCTTTCTTT
CASSLGPTRTEAFF
>.|TRBJ2-7|.|TRBV5-1
TGCGCCAGCAGCCCGAGGGGGATAGAGCAGTACTTC
CASSPRGIEQYF
>TRBD2|TRBJ2-1|.|TRBV7-1
TGTGCCAGCAGCTCAGCAAGGGACTGGTATGGGGGAGGGTCCCCATCCTACAATGAGCAGTTCTTC
CASSSARDWYGGGSPSYNEQFF
>.|TRBJ2-7|many|TRBV5-1
TGCGCCAGCAGCACGAGCTCCTACGAGCAGTACTTC
CASSTSSYEQYF
>.|TRBJ2-7|.|TRBV6-5
TGTGCCAGCAGTTACGACGGAAGCTCCTACGAGCAGTACTTC
CASSYDGSSYEQYF
>TRBD2|TRBJ2-4|few|TRBV10-2
TGCGCCAGCAGGGCGGGACTAGCGGGAGGGAAAAACATTCAGTACTTC
CASRAGLAGGKNIQYF
>.|TRBJ2-3|few|TRBV11-2
TGTGCCAGCAGCTTAGATATCCAGATGACAGATACGCAGTATTTT
CASSLDIQMTDTQYF
>.|TRBJ2-5|.|TRBV7-9
TGTGCCAGCAGCCCTAACGGAGTCCTAGAGACCCAGTACTTC
CASSPNGVLETQYF
>TRBD1|TRBJ1-2|.|TRBV7-3
TGTGCCAGCAGCGAAATAATAACAGGGGCCTACACCTTC
CASSEIITGAYTF
>TRBD1|TRBJ1-2|.|TRBV12-3/TRBV12-4
TGTGCCAGCAGTCTGGGACAGGGCTACACCTTC
CASSLGQGYTF
>.|TRBJ1-6|few|TRBV9
TGTGCCAGCAGCCTCAATCGAGGTTCACCCCTCCACTTT
CASSLNRGSPLHF
>.|TRBJ2-1|.|TRBV5-1
TGCGCCAGCAGCTTGGCCGCGGGGTCGACTGAGCAGTTCTTC
CASSLAAGSTEQFF
>.|TRBJ2-2|.|TRBV5-1
TGCGCCAGCAGCTCCAGGGCCCTCACCAACACCGGGGAGCTGTTTTTT
CASSSRALTNTGELFF
>TRBD1|TRBJ2-7|.|TRBV12-3/TRBV12-4
TGTGCCAGCAGCTCCGGGACAGGGGGCATCTACGAGCAGTACTTC
CASSSGTGGIYEQYF
>TRBD1|TRBJ2-7|few|TRBV6-1
TGTGCCAGCGGGCTCGGGACAGGGATGCGGCAGTACTTC
CASGLGTGMRQYF
>.|TRBJ2-5|few|TRBV29-1
TGCAGCGTTGACAGCAGCCGGGAGACCCAGTACTTC
CSVDSSRETQYF
>.|TRBJ2-1|few|TRBV5-6
TGTGCCAGCAGCTTGGGCCGGCGCCACAATGAGCAGTTCTTC
CASSLGRRHNEQFF
>TRBD1|TRBJ2-7|few|TRBV3-1
TGTGCCAGCAGAATGACAGGGGCTAACTACGAGCAGTACTTC
CASRMTGANYEQYF
>TRBD2|TRBJ2-2|.|TRBV27
TGTGCCAGCAGAGGACCCGGGAGGGCCGGGGAGCTGTTTTTT
CASRGPGRAGELFF
>TRBD1|TRBJ2-7|few|TRBV4-1
TGCGCCAGCAGCCATCGGACAGGGGTGAATTACGAGCAGTACTTC
CASSHRTGVNYEQYF
>TRBD2|TRBJ2-7|.|TRBV28
TGTGCCAGCAGTCCACTAACTAGCGGGGCCTACGAGCAGTACTTC
CASSPLTSGAYEQYF
>.|TRBJ1-2|.|TRBV10-3
TGTGCCATCAGTGACAGGGCTGATGGCTACACCTTC
CAISDRADGYTF
>.|TRBJ1-2|few|TRBV12-3/TRBV12-4
TGTGCCAGCCGCCTGTCCCGCAGGGGCGATGGCTACACCTTC
CASRLSRRGDGYTF
>TRBD2|TRBJ2-5|.|TRBV7-8
TGTGCCAGCAGCTTATTCGGGGGGTATATAGAGACCCAGTACTTC
CASSLFGGYIETQYF
>TRBD1|TRBJ1-6|few|TRBV20-1
TGCAGCGCAAATACAGGGGGGAATTCACCCCTCCACTTT
CSANTGGNSPLHF
>TRBD2|TRBJ2-7|.|TRBV29-1
TGCAGCGTTGAAGATCCTAGCGGGGGGACCTACGAGCAGTACTTC
CSVEDPSGGTYEQYF